The rows below give T cell receptor beta chains drawn from one sample of a study of blood T cells in healthy people across ages. TCRdb re-derived calls from the 5' RACE reads in MiXCR, one entry per CDR3 protein. The sample records more than 650,000 distinct CDR3 sequences, about 26% being singletons. The data also belong to a second study, concerning T cells of mothers and their children.

Sequencing was done on a sample of blood. These receptors all stem from a boy between 10 and 17 years old in good health. Each CDR3 is given without its conserved first and last residue. Fields, in order: CDR3 protein, V gene, J gene.

ASSYPTRMGNSPLH,TRBV6-2/TRBV6-3,TRBJ1-6
SVDGKSSYYEQY,TRBV29-1,NA
ASSQDSWGVSPLH,TRBV7-3,TRBJ1-6
ASSPAGTDSYEQY,TRBV18,TRBJ2-7
SVDPGGTQY,TRBV29-1,TRBJ2-5
ASSKDLAGGLETQY,TRBV2,TRBJ2-5
ASGYREKLF,TRBV12-3/TRBV12-4,TRBJ1-4
ASSKRGGGTDTQY,TRBV6-1,TRBJ2-3
SARSLAGGYEQY,TRBV20-1,TRBJ2-7
ASSLDSLGVQTQY,TRBV4-1,TRBJ2-5
ASSPGTGGTDTQY,TRBV7-9,TRBJ2-3
ASSLSGDHQETQY,TRBV7-3,TRBJ2-5
SVRGTASYEQY,TRBV20-1,NA
ASSVVPAGDTGELF,TRBV9,TRBJ2-2
SARDRVKGTDTQY,TRBV20-1,TRBJ2-3
ASSLRPTMGYEQY,TRBV3-1,TRBJ2-7
ASSLPGQGLLGSSYEQY,TRBV5-1,NA
ASSLGQGKFHEQY,TRBV7-9,TRBJ2-7
ASSKRRISTDTQY,TRBV21-1,TRBJ2-3
ASSLGLAGGTGELF,TRBV7-2,TRBJ2-2
ASSLWQGANEQF,TRBV7-3,TRBJ2-1
ATSDDGTQQETQY,TRBV24-1,TRBJ2-5
ASSSPGLVGASTQY,TRBV7-9,TRBJ2-3
ATLPGANYGYT,TRBV10-3,TRBJ1-2
ASTRGGNGYT,TRBV7-9,TRBJ1-2
ASSLERHSGTY,TRBV12-3/TRBV12-4,TRBJ2-4
ASSHPAGPRPGELF,TRBV27,TRBJ2-2
ASSTGLAGGETQY,TRBV19,TRBJ2-5
ASTPSSEAF,TRBV2,TRBJ1-1
ASSQDRGKETQY,TRBV7-9,NA
SAERAGGRYEQF,TRBV29-1,TRBJ2-1
ASRRGPSYEQY,TRBV5-6,TRBJ2-7
SAREGGPNEKLF,TRBV20-1,TRBJ1-4
ASSTGPFTGNTIY,TRBV2,TRBJ1-3
ASRLDTQY,TRBV7-9,TRBJ2-3
ASSLLLGLNQKLF,TRBV27,TRBJ1-4
ASIPGHSYEQY,TRBV7-9,TRBJ2-7
TSRTISGGSPDTQY,TRBV12-3/TRBV12-4,TRBJ2-3
ASSFGEETQY,TRBV12-3/TRBV12-4,TRBJ2-5
ASSGRWVGDEQF,TRBV5-1,TRBJ2-1
ASSLSGGDEQY,TRBV7-3,NA
ASSQGREYQPQH,TRBV12-3/TRBV12-4,TRBJ1-5